The sequence of this T cell receptor beta chain was determined in a study of response to subunit inactivated influenza vaccine. Whole-study results and caveats: Authors proposed each seasonal influenza vaccination draws in few new T cells.

This clonotype has just a few counts. What it binds is unknown. The length of the CDR3 is 14 residues. The germline gives CDR1 WSHSY, CDR2 SAAADI. Unmatched junction bases numbered 7, after V lost 9 bases and J lost 2 bases. Using its own MiXCR run on the RT-PCR reads, TCRdb lists one record per CDR3 protein. Of more than 550,000 distinct CDR3 sequences listed, approximately 12% are singletons. The receptor was isolated from a man aged 45-65 years who received an inactivated influenza vaccine. Specimen: PBMCs from blood, collected on the day of vaccination. The V and J genes are TRBV10-2 and TRBJ1-1; 9 nucleotides line up with TRBD1. CDR3 bases: TGCGCCAGTACAAGACAGGGGGTTAACACTGAAGCTTTCTTT. Protein sequence: CASTRQGVNTEAFF.